The clone carrying this T cell receptor beta chain has ten or more counts. The target antigen is unknown. The data were taken from a study of early T cells in non-severe SARS-CoV-2 infection. The overall study: Sequencing of bulk RNA from unsorted whole blood was done, without chain pairing. Overall study results and limits: Matching results from VDJdb favored anti-spike CD8 responses, leaving private and CD4 specificities undetected.

Germline lookup yields CDR1 ENHRY and CDR2 SYGVKD. The CDR3 has 18 residues. Germline trimming cut 10 bases from V and 0 bases from J; bases unmatched to any gene: 18. TCRdb passed the 5' RACE reads through MiXCR, listing each CDR3 protein once. The sample records about 29,000 distinct CDR3 sequences, over 4.5% being singletons. This receptor was identified in an adult who was a healthcare worker with PCR-confirmed SARS-CoV-2 infection or an uninfected control (not recorded which). Sequencing was performed on whole blood. The chain recombines TRBV10-3 with TRBJ2-1; 7 bases are a match to TRBD2. CDR3: CATKEKTGLADSYNEQFF. The DNA of the CDR3 is TGTGCCACCAAAGAAAAAACCGGCCTAGCGGACTCCTACAATGAGCAGTTCTTC.